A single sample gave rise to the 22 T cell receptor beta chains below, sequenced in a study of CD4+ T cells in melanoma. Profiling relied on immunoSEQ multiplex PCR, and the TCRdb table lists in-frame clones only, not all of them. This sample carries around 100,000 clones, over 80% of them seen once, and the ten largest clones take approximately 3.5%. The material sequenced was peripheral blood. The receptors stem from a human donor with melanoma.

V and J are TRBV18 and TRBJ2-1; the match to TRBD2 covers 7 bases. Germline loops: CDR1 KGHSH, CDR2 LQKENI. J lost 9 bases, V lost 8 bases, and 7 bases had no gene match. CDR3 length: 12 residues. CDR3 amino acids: CASATSRVEQFF. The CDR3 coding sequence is TGTGCCAGCGCGACTAGCAGGGTTGAGCAGTTCTTC.

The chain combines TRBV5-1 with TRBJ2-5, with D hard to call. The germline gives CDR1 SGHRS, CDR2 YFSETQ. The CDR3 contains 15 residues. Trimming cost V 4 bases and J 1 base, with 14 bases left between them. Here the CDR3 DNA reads TGCGCCAGCAGCGCGAACGCCGGCAGCCAAGAGACCCAGTACTTC. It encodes CASSANAGSQETQYF.

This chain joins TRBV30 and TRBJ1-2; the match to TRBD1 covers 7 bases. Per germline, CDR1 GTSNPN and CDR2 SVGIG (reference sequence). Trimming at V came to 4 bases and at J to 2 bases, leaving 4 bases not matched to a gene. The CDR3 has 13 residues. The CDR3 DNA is TGTGCCTGGAATGACAGGGAGAACTATGGCTACACCTTC. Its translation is CAWNDRENYGYTF. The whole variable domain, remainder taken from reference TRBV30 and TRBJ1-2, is SQTIHQWPATLVQPVGSPLSLECTVEGTSNPNLYWYRQAAGRGLQLLFYSVGIGQISSEVPQNLSASRPQDRQFILSSKKLLLSDSGFYLCAWNDRENYGYTFGSGTRLTVV.

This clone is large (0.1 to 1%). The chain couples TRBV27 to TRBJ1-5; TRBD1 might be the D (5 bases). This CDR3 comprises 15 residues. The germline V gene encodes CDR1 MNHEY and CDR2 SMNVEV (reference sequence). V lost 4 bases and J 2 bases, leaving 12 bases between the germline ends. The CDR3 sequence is CASSSGTGGNQPQHF. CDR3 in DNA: TGTGCCAGCAGTTCTGGGACGGGGGGCAATCAGCCCCAGCATTTT.

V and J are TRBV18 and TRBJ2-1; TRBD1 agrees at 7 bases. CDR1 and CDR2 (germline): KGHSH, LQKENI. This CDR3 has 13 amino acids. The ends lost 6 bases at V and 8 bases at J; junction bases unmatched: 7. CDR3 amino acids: CASSSNQGDEQFF. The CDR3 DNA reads TGTGCCAGCTCGTCGAACCAGGGGGATGAGCAGTTCTTC.

The CDR3 bases are TGCGCCAGCAGCCCAGGGACAGCGGCAGATACGCAGTATTTT. This gives the protein CASSPGTAADTQYF. The chain employs TRBV5-1 and TRBJ2-3; 7 bases map to TRBD1. Germline assignment: CDR1 SGHRS and CDR2 YFSETQ. The CDR3 sequence is 14 residues long. J was trimmed by 4 bases and V by 4 bases; bases with no gene match: 6.

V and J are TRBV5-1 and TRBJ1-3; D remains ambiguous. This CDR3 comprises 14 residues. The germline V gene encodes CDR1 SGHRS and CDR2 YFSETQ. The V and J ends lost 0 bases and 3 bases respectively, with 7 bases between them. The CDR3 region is CASSLDDYGNTIYF. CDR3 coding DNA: TGCGCCAGCAGCTTGGACGACTATGGAAACACCATATATTTT.

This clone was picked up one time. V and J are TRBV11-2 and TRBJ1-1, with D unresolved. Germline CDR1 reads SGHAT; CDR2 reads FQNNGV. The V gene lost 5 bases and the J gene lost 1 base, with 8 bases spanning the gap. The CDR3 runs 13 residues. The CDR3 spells CASSRTENTEAFF. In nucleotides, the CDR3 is TGTGCCAGCAGCCGCACAGAGAACACTGAAGCTTTCTTT. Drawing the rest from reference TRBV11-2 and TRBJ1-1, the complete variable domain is EAGVAQSPRYKIIEKRQSVAFWCNPISGHATLYWYQQILGQGPKLLIQFQNNGVVDDSQLPKDRFSAERLKGVDSTLKIQPAKLEDSAVYLCASSRTENTEAFFGQGTRLTVV.

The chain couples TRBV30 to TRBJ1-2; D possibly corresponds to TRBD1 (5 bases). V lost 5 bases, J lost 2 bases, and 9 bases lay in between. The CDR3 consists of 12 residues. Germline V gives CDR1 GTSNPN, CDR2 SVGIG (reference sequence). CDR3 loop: CAWVGTNYGYTF. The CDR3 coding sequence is TGTGCCTGGGTGGGGACGAACTATGGCTACACCTTC.

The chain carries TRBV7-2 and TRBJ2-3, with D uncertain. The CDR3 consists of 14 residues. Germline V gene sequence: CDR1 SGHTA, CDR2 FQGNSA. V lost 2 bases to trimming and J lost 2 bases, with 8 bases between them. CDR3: CASSLLGPTDTQYF. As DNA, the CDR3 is TGTGCCAGCAGCTTACTAGGGCCCACAGATACGCAGTATTTT.

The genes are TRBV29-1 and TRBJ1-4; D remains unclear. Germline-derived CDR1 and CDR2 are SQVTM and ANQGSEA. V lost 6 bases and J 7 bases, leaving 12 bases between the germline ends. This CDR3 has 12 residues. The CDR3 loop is CSVVTVSEKLFF. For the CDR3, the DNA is TGCAGCGTGGTAACAGTTTCTGAAAAACTGTTTTTT. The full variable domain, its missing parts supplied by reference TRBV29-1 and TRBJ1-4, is SAVISQKPSRDICQRGTSLTIQCQVDSQVTMMFWYRQQPGQSLTLIATANQGSEATYESGFVIDKFPISRPNLTFSTLTVSNMSPEDSSIYLCSVVTVSEKLFFGSGTQLSVL.

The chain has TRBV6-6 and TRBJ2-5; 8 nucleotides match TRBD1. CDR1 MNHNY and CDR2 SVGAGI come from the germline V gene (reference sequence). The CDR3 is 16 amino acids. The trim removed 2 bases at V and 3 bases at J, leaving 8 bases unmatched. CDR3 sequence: CASSYQAGGGEETQYF. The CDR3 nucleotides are TGTGCCAGCAGTTACCAAGCAGGGGGCGGGGAAGAGACCCAGTACTTC.

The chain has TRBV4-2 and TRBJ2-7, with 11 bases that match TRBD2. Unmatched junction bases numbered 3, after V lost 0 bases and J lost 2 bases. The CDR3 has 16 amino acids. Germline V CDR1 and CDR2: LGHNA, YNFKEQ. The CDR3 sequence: CASSQELAGGPYEQYF. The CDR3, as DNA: TGTGCCAGCAGCCAAGAGTTAGCGGGAGGGCCCTACGAGCAGTACTTC.

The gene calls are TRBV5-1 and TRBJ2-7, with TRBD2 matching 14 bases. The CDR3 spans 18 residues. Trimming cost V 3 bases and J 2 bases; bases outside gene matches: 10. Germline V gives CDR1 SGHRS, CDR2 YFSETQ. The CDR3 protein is CASSSSGLAGVSTYEQYF. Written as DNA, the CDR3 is TGCGCCAGCAGCTCCTCGGGACTAGCGGGGGTTTCCACCTACGAGCAGTACTTC.

CDR3 sequence: CASSVGLAGLSTDTQYF. In DNA, the CDR3 is TGTGCCAGCAGCGTAGGGCTAGCGGGACTCAGCACAGATACGCAGTATTTT. The gene calls are TRBV9 and TRBJ2-3; 9 bases align to TRBD2. V was clipped by 0 bases and J by 0 bases; unmatched bases: 5. The CDR3 length is 17 residues. Germline V gene sequence: CDR1 SGDLS, CDR2 YYNGEE.

DNA of the CDR3: TGCGCCAGCAGCCTACAAAGGCCCCCACACACCGGGGAGCTGTTTTTT. The encoded protein is CASSLQRPPHTGELFF. V gene TRBV4-3 combines with J gene TRBJ2-2; no clear D. Trimming cost V 4 bases and J 3 bases, with 15 bases left between them. Germline V lookup: CDR1 LGHNA, CDR2 YSLEER. CDR3 length equals 16 residues.

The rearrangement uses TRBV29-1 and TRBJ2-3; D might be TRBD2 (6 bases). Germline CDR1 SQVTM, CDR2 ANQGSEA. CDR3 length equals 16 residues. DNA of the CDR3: TGCGAGCCGTCCGCGACCGGGAGAGGGGGCACAGATACGCAGTATTTT. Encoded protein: CEPSATGRGGTDTQYF.

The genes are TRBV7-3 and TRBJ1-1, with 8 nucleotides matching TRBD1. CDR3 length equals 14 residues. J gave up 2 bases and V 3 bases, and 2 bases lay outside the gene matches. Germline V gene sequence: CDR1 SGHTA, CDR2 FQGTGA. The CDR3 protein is CASSFGQGNTEAFF. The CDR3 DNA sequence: TGTGCCAGCAGCTTCGGACAGGGTAACACTGAAGCTTTCTTT.

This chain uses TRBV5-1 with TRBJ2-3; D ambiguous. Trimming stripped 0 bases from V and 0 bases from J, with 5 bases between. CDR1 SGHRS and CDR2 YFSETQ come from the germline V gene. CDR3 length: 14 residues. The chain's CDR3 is CASSLVESTDTQYF. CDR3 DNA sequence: TGCGCCAGCAGCTTGGTGGAAAGCACAGATACGCAGTATTTT.

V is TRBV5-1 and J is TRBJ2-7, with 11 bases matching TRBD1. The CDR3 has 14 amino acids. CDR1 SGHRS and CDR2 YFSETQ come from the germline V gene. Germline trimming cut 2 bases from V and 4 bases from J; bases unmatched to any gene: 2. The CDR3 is CASSFGTGGYEQYF. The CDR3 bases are TGCGCCAGCAGCTTTGGGACAGGGGGTTACGAGCAGTACTTC.

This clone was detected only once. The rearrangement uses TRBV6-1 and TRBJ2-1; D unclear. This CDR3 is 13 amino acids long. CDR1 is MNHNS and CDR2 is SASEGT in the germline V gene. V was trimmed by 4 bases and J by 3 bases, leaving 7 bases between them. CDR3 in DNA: TGTGCCAGCAGTGTCGGCGGCTACAATGAGCAGTTCTTC. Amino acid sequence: CASSVGGYNEQFF.

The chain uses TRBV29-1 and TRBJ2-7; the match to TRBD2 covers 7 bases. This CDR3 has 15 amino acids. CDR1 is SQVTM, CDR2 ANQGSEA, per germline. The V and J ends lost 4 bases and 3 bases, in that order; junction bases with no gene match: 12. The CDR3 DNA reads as TGCAGCGTTGCTCCCGGGAGGTCCCGACGCTACGAGCAGTACTTC. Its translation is CSVAPGRSRRYEQYF.